This entry features one TCR beta chain sequence. The sample comes from a study of cytomegalovirus exposure and HLA in healthy donors. The PCR had 60 Vbeta and 13 Jbeta primers. TCRdb keeps only in-frame clones here, not all; method: immunoSEQ multiplex PCR. This sample has roughly 110,000 clones, with about 70% found just once. The J segment lost 0 bases and the V segment lost 6 bases, leaving 2 bases of the junction unmatched. From germline, CDR1 is MDHEN and CDR2 SYDVKM. The CDR3 covers 13 residues. The TCR sequence derives from a man aged 30 to 39 in good health and CMV-seropositive. The rearrangement joins TRBV28 to TRBJ2-7, with TRBD2 matching 7 bases. The sequenced sample consisted of PBMCs. CDR3 sequence: CASRPGGSYEQYV. CDR3 bases: TGTGCCAGCAGGCCGGGAGGCTCCTACGAGCAGTACGTC.